These T cell receptor beta chains were read from a single sample in a study of T cells in Graves' hyperthyroidism and ophthalmopathy. MiXCR was run by TCRdb on the multiplex PCR reads, yielding one entry per CDR3 protein. Among fewer than 650,000 distinct CDR3 sequences listed, over 12% were seen once. Input material: blood. Source of these receptors: a woman between 18 and 30 years old with Graves' ophthalmopathy. Each CDR3 is given with its conserved first and last residue. The D gene is left open where the match is weak. Not every row has a clone size; where given, it reads once, few, many or a size class.

D: NA; J: TRBJ1-5; size: NA; V: TRBV6-1; CDR3: CASRRSSNQPQHF; DNA: TGTGCCAGCAGACGATCATCAAATCAGCCCCAGCATTTT
D: TRBD1; J: TRBJ1-5; size: NA; V: TRBV27; CDR3: CASSTTGYQPQHF; DNA: TGTGCCAGCAGTACGACAGGGTACCAGCCCCAGCATTTT
D: NA; J: TRBJ2-7; size: few; V: TRBV29-1; CDR3: CSVEKLDASYEQYF; DNA: TGCAGCGTTGAAAAGCTAGACGCATCCTACGAGCAGTACTTC
D: NA; J: TRBJ2-7; size: NA; V: TRBV4-2; CDR3: CASSQDKRGPYEQYF; DNA: TGTGCCAGCAGCCAAGATAAAAGGGGCCCCTACGAGCAGTACTTC
D: NA; J: TRBJ2-7; size: many; V: TRBV28; CDR3: CASSLGREYEQYF; DNA: TGTGCCAGCAGTTTAGGCAGGGAGTACGAGCAGTACTTC
D: NA; J: TRBJ1-4; size: many; V: TRBV28; CDR3: CASSAGGGEKLFF; DNA: TGTGCCAGCAGTGCCGGTGGGGGTGAAAAACTGTTTTTT
D: NA; J: TRBJ1-2; size: NA; V: TRBV12-3/TRBV12-4; CDR3: CASSRQFGYTF; DNA: TGTGCCAGCAGCCGACAGTTTGGCTACACCTTC
D: TRBD2; J: TRBJ2-7; size: many; V: TRBV7-9; CDR3: CASSTWTSVDEQYF; DNA: TGTGCCAGCAGCACGTGGACTAGCGTGGATGAGCAGTACTTC
D: NA; J: TRBJ1-4; size: few; V: TRBV10-3; CDR3: CAISEAVNEKLFF; DNA: TGTGCCATCAGTGAGGCGGTTAATGAAAAACTGTTTTTT
D: TRBD2; J: TRBJ2-3; size: NA; V: TRBV6-1; CDR3: CASSRYFTSGSFSDTQYF; DNA: TGTGCCAGCAGCCGTTACTTTACTAGCGGGAGTTTCTCAGATACGCAGTATTTT
D: NA; J: TRBJ2-3; size: many; V: TRBV6-6; CDR3: CASSYFAERPHTDTQYF; DNA: TGTGCCAGCAGTTACTTCGCGGAGCGGCCCCACACAGATACGCAGTATTTT
D: NA; J: TRBJ1-1; size: NA; V: TRBV30; CDR3: CAWRPFPFVYTEAFF; DNA: TGTGCCTGGCGCCCTTTTCCGTTCGTGTACACTGAAGCTTTCTTT
D: NA; J: TRBJ1-2; size: many; V: TRBV30; CDR3: CAWTGFNYGYTF; DNA: TGTGCCTGGACAGGGTTCAACTATGGCTACACCTTC
D: NA; J: TRBJ2-7; size: many; V: TRBV6-6; CDR3: CASSYLQGSSYEQYF; DNA: TGTGCCAGCAGTTACTTGCAGGGATCGTCCTACGAGCAGTACTTC
D: NA; J: TRBJ1-1; size: many; V: TRBV20-1; CDR3: CSAKMRRGRTEAFF; DNA: TGCAGTGCAAAGATGCGGAGGGGGAGGACTGAAGCTTTCTTT
D: NA; J: TRBJ1-2; size: few; V: TRBV29-1; CDR3: CSVELGTRQFGYTF; DNA: TGCAGCGTTGAACTCGGGACACGGCAATTTGGCTACACCTTC
D: NA; J: TRBJ2-7; size: NA; V: TRBV24-1; CDR3: CATSDPLLGRGLIEQYF; DNA: TGTGCCACCAGTGATCCCCTCCTCGGGAGGGGGCTGATCGAGCAGTACTTC
D: TRBD1; J: TRBJ2-1; size: NA; V: TRBV4-3; CDR3: CASTQGQGTYNEQFF; DNA: TGCGCCAGCACCCAGGGACAGGGCACATACAATGAGCAGTTCTTC
D: NA; J: TRBJ1-2; size: NA; V: TRBV20-1; CDR3: CSAPPSWEAGYTF; DNA: TGCAGTGCCCCACCTTCGTGGGAGGCTGGCTACACCTTC
D: NA; J: TRBJ1-6; size: many; V: TRBV20-1; CDR3: CSARDGGINSPLHF; DNA: TGCAGTGCTAGAGATGGGGGCATAAATTCACCCCTCCACTTT
D: NA; J: TRBJ1-2; size: many; V: TRBV7-3; CDR3: CASSLKGGADYGYTF; DNA: TGTGCCAGCAGCTTAAAGGGGGGCGCGGACTATGGCTACACCTTC
D: TRBD2; J: TRBJ2-1; size: NA; V: TRBV11-2; CDR3: CASSRWGLAGGGEQFF; DNA: TGTGCCAGCAGCCGGTGGGGACTAGCGGGAGGGGGGGAGCAGTTCTTC
D: NA; J: TRBJ2-5; size: many; V: TRBV30; CDR3: CAWRQFQETQYF; DNA: TGTGCCTGGCGACAGTTCCAAGAGACCCAGTACTTC
D: NA; J: TRBJ1-5; size: many; V: TRBV6-2/TRBV6-3; CDR3: CASSSTDPATNQPQHF; DNA: TGTGCCAGCAGTTCCACGGACCCAGCTACCAATCAGCCCCAGCATTTT
D: NA; J: TRBJ2-6; size: few; V: TRBV12-3/TRBV12-4; CDR3: CASSQSDGANVLTF; DNA: TGTGCCAGCAGCCAATCCGACGGGGCCAACGTCCTGACTTTC
D: NA; J: TRBJ1-2; size: few; V: TRBV29-1; CDR3: CSVEWGLFGYTF; DNA: TGCAGCGTTGAATGGGGTCTTTTTGGCTACACCTTC
D: TRBD1; J: TRBJ2-7; size: many; V: TRBV13; CDR3: CASSIRSRDSSYEQYF; DNA: TGTGCCAGCAGCATCCGCTCCAGGGACAGCTCCTACGAGCAGTACTTC
D: NA; J: TRBJ1-3; size: many; V: TRBV6-1; CDR3: CASRSSDSSGNTIYF; DNA: TGTGCCAGCAGGTCCTCCGACAGCTCTGGAAACACCATATATTTT
D: TRBD2; J: TRBJ2-2; size: many; V: TRBV7-8; CDR3: CASSPSYAGEDTGELFF; DNA: TGTGCCAGCAGCCCCTCTTACGCGGGAGAGGACACCGGGGAGCTGTTTTTT
D: NA; J: TRBJ2-3; size: NA; V: TRBV7-6; CDR3: CASSLEIYGTRKTDTQYF; DNA: TGTGCCAGCAGCCTTGAGATTTACGGGACACGAAAGACGGATACGCAGTATTTT
D: NA; J: TRBJ2-5; size: few; V: TRBV29-1; CDR3: CSVRRGEETQYF; DNA: TGCAGCGTCAGGCGAGGGGAAGAGACCCAGTACTTC
D: NA; J: TRBJ1-1; size: many; V: TRBV11-2; CDR3: CASSLLARPVAFF; DNA: TGTGCCAGCAGCTTATTGGCCCGTCCGGTAGCTTTCTTT
D: NA; J: TRBJ1-1; size: many; V: TRBV6-1; CDR3: CASSSSGYLTAFF; DNA: TGTGCCAGCAGTTCGTCAGGGTACCTGACGGCTTTCTTT
D: TRBD2; J: TRBJ2-1; size: many; V: TRBV5-1; CDR3: CASTGTSGSEQFF; DNA: TGCGCCAGCACCGGGACTAGCGGGAGCGAGCAGTTCTTC
D: NA; J: TRBJ2-7; size: few; V: TRBV4-1; CDR3: CASSSGMRAPYEQYF; DNA: TGCGCCAGCAGCTCAGGGATGCGGGCCCCCTACGAGCAGTACTTC
D: TRBD2; J: TRBJ2-7; size: many; V: TRBV6-2/TRBV6-3; CDR3: CASRREEPREQYF; DNA: TGTGCCAGCCGGCGGGAGGAACCTCGCGAGCAGTACTTC
D: NA; J: TRBJ2-5; size: few; V: TRBV14; CDR3: CASSRGIQETQYF; DNA: TGTGCCAGCAGCCGCGGGATCCAAGAGACCCAGTACTTC
D: NA; J: TRBJ1-4; size: many; V: TRBV30; CDR3: CAWMGRNEKLFF; DNA: TGTGCCTGGATGGGGAGGAATGAAAAACTGTTTTTT
D: TRBD1; J: TRBJ1-5; size: NA; V: TRBV6-2/TRBV6-3; CDR3: CASRRGQGVSNQPQHF; DNA: TGTGCCAGCAGACGCGGACAGGGGGTTAGCAATCAGCCCCAGCATTTT
D: NA; J: TRBJ1-2; size: many; V: TRBV12-5; CDR3: CASGLTNRGYTF; DNA: TGTGCTAGTGGTTTGACTAACCGGGGCTACACCTTC
D: NA; J: TRBJ2-1; size: many; V: TRBV6-1; CDR3: CASSRDSYSYNEQFF; DNA: TGTGCCAGCAGTAGGGACTCCTACTCCTACAATGAGCAGTTCTTC
D: NA; J: TRBJ2-4; size: many; V: TRBV2; CDR3: CASTVSGLLAKNIQYF; DNA: TGTGCCAGCACGGTTTCCGGTTTACTAGCCAAAAACATTCAGTACTTC
D: NA; J: TRBJ2-7; size: few; V: TRBV19; CDR3: CASSYFATGDYEQYF; DNA: TGTGCCAGTAGTTATTTCGCCACCGGCGACTACGAGCAGTACTTC
D: TRBD1; J: TRBJ1-2; size: many; V: TRBV7-2; CDR3: CASSLATGGYGYTF; DNA: TGTGCCAGCAGCTTAGCGACAGGGGGCTATGGCTACACCTTC
D: TRBD2; J: TRBJ2-3; size: NA; V: TRBV19; CDR3: CASSMAGADTQYF; DNA: TGTGCCAGTAGTATGGCGGGGGCAGATACGCAGTATTTT
D: NA; J: TRBJ1-1; size: many; V: TRBV6-1; CDR3: CASSYQGLETEAFF; DNA: TGTGCCAGCAGCTATCAGGGGCTCGAAACTGAAGCTTTCTTT
D: TRBD1; J: TRBJ1-1; size: NA; V: TRBV27; CDR3: CASSSPGTGGASGNTEAFF; DNA: TGTGCCAGCAGTTCCCCCGGGACAGGGGGCGCATCCGGGAACACTGAAGCTTTCTTT
D: TRBD1; J: TRBJ2-7; size: many; V: TRBV28; CDR3: CASSFPGTGYEQYF; DNA: TGTGCCAGCAGTTTCCCCGGGACAGGCTACGAGCAGTACTTC
D: TRBD2; J: TRBJ2-3; size: many; V: TRBV28; CDR3: CASREGTQYF; DNA: TGTGCCAGCCGGGAGGGTACGCAGTATTTT
D: NA; J: TRBJ2-2; size: NA; V: TRBV14; CDR3: CASSQEVWQLTTGELFF; DNA: TGTGCCAGCAGCCAAGAAGTGTGGCAGCTTACTACCGGGGAGCTGTTTTTT
D: NA; J: TRBJ1-5; size: NA; V: TRBV7-9; CDR3: CASSFGLNQPQHF; DNA: TGTGCCAGCAGCTTCGGTCTCAATCAGCCCCAGCATTTT
D: TRBD1; J: TRBJ1-2; size: NA; V: TRBV4-3; CDR3: CASSQVLYRVLGQLYGYTF; DNA: TGCGCCAGCAGCCAAGTTCTTTATCGCGTTCTGGGACAGCTCTATGGCTACACCTTC
D: TRBD2; J: TRBJ2-5; size: NA; V: TRBV5-1; CDR3: CASSDLDLLAQREGRETQYF; DNA: TGCGCCAGCAGCGACTTAGACCTGCTAGCTCAGCGGGAGGGGCGAGAGACCCAGTACTTC
D: TRBD1; J: TRBJ2-1; size: many; V: TRBV18; CDR3: CASSQDSTGPVYNEQFF; DNA: TGTGCCAGCTCGCAAGATTCGACAGGGCCGGTCTACAATGAGCAGTTCTTC
D: TRBD1; J: TRBJ2-1; size: many; V: TRBV5-1; CDR3: CASSLSVDRGSYNEQFF; DNA: TGCGCCAGCAGCTTGAGTGTGGACAGGGGCTCCTACAATGAGCAGTTCTTC